The clone carrying this T cell receptor beta chain was counted ten times or more. No antigen is known for it. Germline CDR1 MDHEN, CDR2 SYDVKM. V was pared by 6 bases and J by 4 bases, with 13 bases between. There are 14 residues in the CDR3. The entry originates in a study of beta chain features in type 1 diabetes. cDNA synthesis used the whole RNA isolate, giving expressed TCRB sequences. Assay: immunoSEQ multiplex PCR; the TCRdb copy retains only in-frame clones and omits some. The sample consists of 300,000 to 450,000 clones, around 10% of them appearing once. Study findings and constraints: A pattern of fewer insertions and more deletions at VDJ junctions was seen in type 1 diabetes patients. All four CD4+ subsets from Type 1 diabetes patients carried moderately but significantly shorter TCRB CDR3s.

Via CD45RO/CCR7/CD25/CD127/CD95/CD27, cells of the CD4+ naive, central memory, regulatory and stem cell-like memory subsets were sorted. The origin of this receptor is a man aged 25 to 45 with type 1 diabetes. This chain connects TRBV28 to TRBJ2-1; either TRBD1 or TRBD2 may fit D (5 bases each). Sequencing input: central memory CD4+ T cells from blood. The CDR3 nucleotides read TGTGCCAGCAGCGGGACGGAGCCTTACAATGAGCAGTTCTTC. It translates to CASSGTEPYNEQFF.